This is a list of T cell receptor beta chains from one sample in a study of response to subunit inactivated influenza vaccine. From the RT-PCR reads, TCRdb called clonotypes with MiXCR, one entry per CDR3 protein. This sample has approximately 730,000 distinct CDR3 sequences, with around 13% found just once. Sequenced material: PBMCs from blood, taken around two weeks before vaccination. Receptors were obtained from a man aged 50 or older who received an inactivated influenza vaccine. Both conserved end residues are part of each CDR3. A D gene is named only where the DNA matches it firmly. Clone size is given for some rows only: seen once, a few or many times, or a class if the clone is expanded.

abundance	d_gene	v_gene	j_gene	CDR3aa	CDR3nt
few	.	TRBV7-2	TRBJ1-2	CASSSLSRGGAYGYTF	TGTGCCAGCAGCTCCTTATCGAGGGGGGGCGCCTATGGCTACACCTTC
many	.	TRBV30	TRBJ1-1	CAWKLTTNTEAFF	TGTGCCTGGAAGTTGACCACGAACACTGAAGCTTTCTTT
many	TRBD2	TRBV3-1	TRBJ2-7	CASSQDSGRASEQYF	TGTGCCAGCAGCCAAGATAGCGGGAGGGCCTCCGAGCAGTACTTC
few	.	TRBV28	TRBJ1-5	CASSLRGFRQPQHF	TGTGCCAGCAGTTTACGAGGGTTTCGTCAGCCCCAGCATTTT
.	.	TRBV7-2	TRBJ2-2	CASSRDRSLSGELFF	TGTGCCAGCAGCCGAGACAGGTCCCTCTCCGGGGAGCTGTTTTTT
many	.	TRBV10-3	TRBJ2-3	CAISESLATSTDTQYF	TGTGCCATCAGTGAGTCATTAGCGACTAGCACAGATACGCAGTATTTT
few	TRBD2	TRBV27	TRBJ2-7	CASSTSVGRSYEQYF	TGTGCCAGCAGTACTAGCGTCGGTAGGTCCTACGAGCAGTACTTC
few	.	TRBV20-1	TRBJ2-7	CSAREWGVAYEQYF	TGCAGTGCTAGAGAGTGGGGGGTGGCCTACGAGCAGTACTTC
once	.	TRBV3-1	TRBJ2-3	CASNLTRVAVDTQYF	TGTGCCAGCAACCTAACAAGAGTAGCGGTGGATACGCAGTATTTT
.	.	TRBV12-3/TRBV12-4	TRBJ1-5	CASSLADTQHF	TGTGCCAGCAGTTTGGCAGATACGCAGCATTTT
.	.	TRBV7-2	TRBJ1-2	CASSFGADYGYTF	TGTGCCAGCAGCTTCGGGGCAGACTATGGCTACACCTTC
.	TRBD1	TRBV4-2	TRBJ1-3	CASSQDTARGRNTIYF	TGTGCCAGCAGCCAAGATACGGCCAGGGGGCGAAACACCATATATTTT
.	.	TRBV20-1	TRBJ2-7	CSASVSGRSYEQYF	TGCAGTGCTAGTGTTAGCGGCCGCTCCTACGAGCAGTACTTC
.	.	TRBV3-1	TRBJ2-5	CASSSRREQETQYF	TGTGCCAGCAGCTCCCGACGGGAACAAGAGACCCAGTACTTC
many	TRBD2	TRBV20-1	TRBJ2-3	CSARGGLAGRTDTQYF	TGCAGTGCTAGAGGGGGACTAGCGGGGCGCACAGATACGCAGTATTTT
few	TRBD1	TRBV3-1	TRBJ2-1	CASRGQGGGEQFF	TGTGCCAGCAGAGGACAGGGTGGGGGTGAGCAGTTCTTC
.	.	TRBV28	TRBJ1-2	CASSVMTPPYGYTF	TGTGCCAGCAGCGTAATGACTCCCCCCTATGGCTACACCTTC
.	.	TRBV11-2	TRBJ2-7	CASSSPSEQYF	TGTGCCAGCAGCTCACCCAGCGAGCAGTACTTC
many	TRBD1	TRBV7-9	TRBJ1-5	CASSPGTGGQPQHF	TGTGCCAGCTCACCCGGGACAGGAGGGCAGCCCCAGCATTTT
many	.	TRBV28	TRBJ2-1	CASSRLADPEQFF	TGTGCCAGCAGTCGGCTAGCAGATCCTGAGCAGTTCTTC
.	TRBD2	TRBV4-2	TRBJ2-5	CASSHRIRGTSGARRQETQYF	TGTGCCAGCAGCCACAGAATCAGAGGGACTAGCGGGGCCCGTCGACAAGAGACCCAGTACTTC
few	.	TRBV20-1	TRBJ2-3	CSARPRGDTQYF	TGCAGTGCAAGGCCTCGGGGAGATACGCAGTATTTT
.	TRBD1	TRBV5-1	TRBJ2-5	CASSFRTPGQGAQETQYF	TGCGCCAGCAGCTTCCGAACACCGGGACAGGGGGCTCAAGAGACCCAGTACTTC
few	TRBD1	TRBV18	TRBJ2-3	CASSRQGFSSTDTQYF	TGTGCCAGCTCGAGACAGGGGTTTTCAAGCACAGATACGCAGTATTTT
.	TRBD1	TRBV20-1	TRBJ2-7	CSAPKTGGNSYEQYF	TGCAGTGCTCCGAAGACAGGGGGCAATTCCTACGAGCAGTACTTC
.	TRBD1	TRBV29-1	TRBJ2-5	CSVAGDRGLETQYF	TGCAGCGTTGCGGGGGACAGGGGGCTAGAGACCCAGTACTTC
.	.	TRBV7-9	TRBJ2-7	CASSKTSDSSSSYEQYF	TGTGCCAGCAGCAAAACTAGTGACAGCTCGAGCTCCTACGAGCAGTACTTC
few	.	TRBV27	TRBJ1-3	CASSSTVPARNTIYF	TGTGCCAGCAGTTCGACAGTTCCGGCGAGGAACACCATATATTTT
.	TRBD2	TRBV20-1	TRBJ2-7	CSATGTSGRVSYEQYF	TGCAGTGCTACCGGGACTAGCGGGAGGGTCTCCTACGAGCAGTACTTC
.	.	TRBV4-3	TRBJ2-1	CASSQISAMEEQFF	TGCGCCAGCAGCCAGATTTCCGCGATGGAGGAGCAGTTCTTC
few	.	TRBV5-1	TRBJ2-7	CASSSTSIRTDSYEQYF	TGCGCCAGCAGCTCAACTTCAATCCGGACGGACTCCTACGAGCAGTACTTC
few	.	TRBV6-2/TRBV6-3	TRBJ1-1	CASSPPWGLGTEAFF	TGTGCCAGCAGTCCCCCATGGGGGCTGGGCACTGAAGCTTTCTTT
few	TRBD1	TRBV2	TRBJ1-5	CASGPTGSYQPQHF	TGTGCCAGCGGGCCGACAGGGTCTTATCAGCCCCAGCATTTT
many	.	TRBV29-1	TRBJ2-1	CSVDLFFSSYNEQFF	TGCAGCGTTGATCTGTTTTTCAGCTCCTACAATGAGCAGTTCTTC
few	TRBD2	TRBV20-1	TRBJ2-7	CSARAGGRRNEQYF	TGCAGTGCTAGAGCGGGCGGGAGGAGGAACGAGCAGTACTTC
many	.	TRBV12-3/TRBV12-4	TRBJ2-3	CASSLGTDTQYF	TGTGCCAGCAGTTTGGGCACAGATACGCAGTATTTT
.	TRBD2	TRBV7-9	TRBJ2-5	CASSLGTRSGETQYF	TGTGCCAGCAGCTTGGGGACTAGATCGGGAGAGACCCAGTACTTC